Detailed here is one T cell receptor (beta chain). The CDR3 sequence is 15 residues long. Looked up from germline, CDR1 is SNHLY and CDR2 is FYNNEI. Trimming at V came to 7 bases and at J to 5 bases, leaving 11 bases not matched to a gene. These data are taken from a study of T cell responses to AZD1222 COVID-19 vaccine. The protocol was immunoSEQ multiplex PCR, while the TCRdb copy is restricted to in-frame clones and leaves out a portion. The data show about 69,000 clones, approximately 87% seen once. The V gene is TRBV2, the J gene TRBJ2-3; TRBD2 aligns across 8 bases. This specimen was peripheral blood, taken 28 days after the second AZD1222 dose. This TCR came from an adult who received the AZD1222 COVID-19 vaccine. The CDR3 reads CASNTRGGRGDTQYF. In DNA form, the CDR3 reads TGTGCCAGCAATACACGGGGGGGCCGGGGAGATACGCAGTATTTT.